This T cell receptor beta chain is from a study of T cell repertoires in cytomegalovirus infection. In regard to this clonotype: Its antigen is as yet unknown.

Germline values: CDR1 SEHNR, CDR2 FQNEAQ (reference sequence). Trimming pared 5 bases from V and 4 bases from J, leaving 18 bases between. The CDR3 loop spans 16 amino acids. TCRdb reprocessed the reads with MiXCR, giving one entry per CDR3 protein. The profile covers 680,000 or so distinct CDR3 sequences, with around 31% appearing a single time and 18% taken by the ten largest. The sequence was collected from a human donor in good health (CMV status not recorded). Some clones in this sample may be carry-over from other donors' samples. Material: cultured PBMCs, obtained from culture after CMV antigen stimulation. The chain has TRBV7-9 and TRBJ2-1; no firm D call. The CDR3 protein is CASSLSGSRPYNEQFF. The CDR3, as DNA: TGTGCCAGCAGCCTGTCTGGTAGCCGACCTTACAATGAGCAGTTCTTC.